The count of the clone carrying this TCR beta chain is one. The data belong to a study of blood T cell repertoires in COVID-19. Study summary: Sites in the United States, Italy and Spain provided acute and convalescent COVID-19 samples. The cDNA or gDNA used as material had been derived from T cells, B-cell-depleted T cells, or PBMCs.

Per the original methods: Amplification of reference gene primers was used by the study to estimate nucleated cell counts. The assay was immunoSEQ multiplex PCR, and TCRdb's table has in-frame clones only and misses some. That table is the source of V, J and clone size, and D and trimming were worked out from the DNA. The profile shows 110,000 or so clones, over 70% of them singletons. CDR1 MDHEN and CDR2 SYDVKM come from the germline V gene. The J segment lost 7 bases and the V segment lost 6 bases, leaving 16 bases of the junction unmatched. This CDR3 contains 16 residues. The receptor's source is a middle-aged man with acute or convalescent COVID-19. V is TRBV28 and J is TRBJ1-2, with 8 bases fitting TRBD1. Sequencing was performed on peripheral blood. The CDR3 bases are TGTGCCAGCAGCTTAACTATGACAGGGGTCATGGGTGGCTACACCTTC. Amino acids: CASSLTMTGVMGGYTF.